The rows below give T cell receptor beta chains drawn from one sample of a study of follicular helper T cells after annual influenza vaccination. Libraries were prepared by immunoSEQ multiplex PCR; TCRdb keeps only in-frame clonotypes and omits some of them. The repertoire includes about 10,000 clones, 80% to 90% of them detected once, and just over 0.45% sits in the top ten. The sample was CXCR5+ CD38- circulating T follicular helper cells from blood, taken 7 days after influenza vaccination. These receptors all come from an adult who received the influenza vaccine. Both conserved end residues are part of each CDR3. Fields, in order: J gene, D gene, CDR3 length, V gene, clone size, CDR3 DNA, CDR3 protein. D genes are given only for firm matches. Where a row states a size, it is once, few, many or the class of an expanded clone; other rows omit it.

TRBJ2-1 | TRBD2 | 15 | TRBV19 | . | TGTGCCAGTAGTCCCGAGGGGACTAGGGACAATGAGCAGTTCTTC | CASSPEGTRDNEQFF
TRBJ2-5 | TRBD2 | 14 | TRBV27 | . | TGTGCCAGCACCCGGGCTAGCGGGGGAGAGACCCAGTACTTC | CASTRASGGETQYF
TRBJ1-2 | . | 12 | TRBV10-2 | once | TGCGCCAGCAGGAATAGGACCGCCGGCTACACCTTC | CASRNRTAGYTF
TRBJ2-4 | TRBD1 | 15 | TRBV7-2 | . | TGTGCCAGCAGCCCAGACAGGGTTAGGGGAAACATTCAGTACTTC | CASSPDRVRGNIQYF
TRBJ2-2 | TRBD1 | 15 | TRBV5-1 | . | TGCGCCAGCAGCCTCGACAGGGTCGACTCCGGGGAGCTGTTTTTT | CASSLDRVDSGELFF
TRBJ2-7 | TRBD1 | 15 | TRBV5-1 | . | TGCGCCAGCAGCAACGACAGGGGGGGCGCCTACGAGCAGTACTTC | CASSNDRGGAYEQYF
TRBJ1-2 | TRBD1 | 15 | TRBV7-2 | . | TGTGCCAGCAGCCTAGCTACAGGGGGCGACTATGGCTACACCTTC | CASSLATGGDYGYTF
TRBJ2-6 | TRBD1 | 18 | TRBV9 | . | TGTGCCAGCAGCGTAAGACAGGGTGCCAACTCTGGGGCCAACGTCCTGACTTTC | CASSVRQGANSGANVLTF
TRBJ1-2 | . | 13 | TRBV25-1 | once | TGTGCCAGCAGTGAAAAGAGGGTTGGAGGCTACACCTTC | CASSEKRVGGYTF
TRBJ1-1 | . | 15 | TRBV5-4 | . | TGTGCCAGCAGCTTGGCCGGGACTCCCGCGGGTGAAGCTTTCTTT | CASSLAGTPAGEAFF
TRBJ2-3 | TRBD2 | 14 | TRBV19 | . | TGTGCCAGTAGCGTAGGCAGCGGGGGTGATACGCAGTATTTT | CASSVGSGGDTQYF
TRBJ1-4 | TRBD1 | 17 | TRBV30 | . | TGTGCCTGGAGTGATGGTGGCAGGGGGAGAGCTAATGAAAAACTGTTTTTT | CAWSDGGRGRANEKLFF
TRBJ2-7 | . | 13 | TRBV19 | . | TGTGCCAGTAGTAAAGGACAGCTCTACGAGCAGTACTTC | CASSKGQLYEQYF
TRBJ1-1 | . | 15 | TRBV11-2 | . | TGTGCCAGCAGCTCAGGGCGCGTCCCTGGGACTGAAGCTTTCTTT | CASSSGRVPGTEAFF
TRBJ1-5 | . | 15 | TRBV2 | . | TGTGCCAGCAGCGTACAGCCCGATGGGGATCAGCCCCAGCATTTT | CASSVQPDGDQPQHF
TRBJ1-2 | TRBD1 | 14 | TRBV7-9 | few | TGTGCCAGCAGCTTAGGGACAGGGAGGTATGGCTACACCTTC | CASSLGTGRYGYTF
TRBJ2-1 | TRBD2 | 17 | TRBV5-1 | . | TGCGCCAGCAGGGGATCTAGCGGGGGAAATATCTACAATGAGCAGTTCTTC | CASRGSSGGNIYNEQFF
TRBJ1-1 | TRBD1 | 15 | TRBV5-1 | . | TGCGCCAGCAGCTTGGAAGGGGGCGCGGGAACTGAAGCTTTCTTT | CASSLEGGAGTEAFF